The clone carrying this T cell receptor beta chain has more than one count but fewer than ten. Its cognate antigen is unknown. This likely comes from a read error, as the CDR3 has no conserved phenylalanine or tryptophan at its end. The sample is drawn from a study of molecular identifiers for immune sequencing clone quantification. Findings and limits, study-wide: Clones exceeding 20 RNA copies carried over 98% of effector molecules but under 1% of naive-cell molecules.

Naive CD8 libraries came from around 18,000 to 910,000 sorted cells with 10%, 30% or 50% RNA. The sorting of naive CD8 T cells used the CD8+CD4-CCR7+CD45RA+ phenotype. Trimming removed 5 bases at V and 3 bases at J, with 20 bases between. Germline V gives CDR1 SEHNR, CDR2 FQNEAQ (reference sequence). The CDR3 spans 17 residues. In preparing bulk TCR libraries, previously described methods and listed TCR primers were used. TCRdb redid the calling of the PCR reads with MiXCR, one entry per CDR3 protein. The sample holds nearly 650,000 distinct CDR3 sequences, roughly 23% seen once. The receptor's source is a human donor in good health. Some libraries in this study had Jurkat cell RNA spiked in. The sequenced sample consisted of naive CD8+ T cells from blood, with Jurkat cell RNA spiked in. The sample's subset: FACS-sorted CD8+CD4-CCR7+CD45RA+ naive T cells. The J gene is TRBJ2-1, the V gene TRBV7-9, with D unclear. The CDR3 protein is CASSKRFGPNGYNEQFL. The CDR3, as DNA: TGTGCCAGCAGCAAGAGGTTTGGCCCAAACGGCTACAATGAGCAGTTCCTC.